These T cell receptor beta chains were read from a single sample in a study of response to subunit inactivated influenza vaccine. TCRdb fed the RT-PCR reads into MiXCR, producing one record per CDR3 protein. The data show around 850,000 distinct CDR3 sequences, about 18% seen once. Sequencing used PBMCs from blood, obtained more than 4 days after vaccination. The receptor source for this set is a man aged 50 to 59 who received an inactivated influenza vaccine. CDR3s include the opening cysteine and the closing phenylalanine or tryptophan. Fields, in order: J gene, clone size, D gene, V gene, CDR3 DNA, CDR3 protein. A D gene is named only where the DNA matches it firmly. Some rows have no size entry. The others give once, few or many, or a class for an expanded clone.

>TRBJ2-1|many|TRBD1|TRBV5-1
TGCGCCAGCAGCTTGGGACAGGGCAATGAGCAGTTCTTC
CASSLGQGNEQFF
>TRBJ2-7|-|-|TRBV20-1
TGCAGCCTGTTTTTCGCGGACCGCTCCTACGAGCAGTACTTC
CSLFFADRSYEQYF
>TRBJ2-7|-|-|TRBV13
TGTGCCAGCAGCGGGGGGACACCGACCTCCTACGAGCAGTACTTC
CASSGGTPTSYEQYF
>TRBJ2-1|-|-|TRBV28
TGTGCCAGCAGTTTCACGGGACTCTCCTACAATGAGCAGTTCTTC
CASSFTGLSYNEQFF
>TRBJ2-2|few|-|TRBV5-1
TGCGCCAGCAGCCCCAGTACGATGTCCGGGGAGCTGTTTTTT
CASSPSTMSGELFF
>TRBJ2-1|few|-|TRBV9
TGTGCCAGCAGCTCCCGGGACACCCCCTACAATGAGCAGTTCTTC
CASSSRDTPYNEQFF
>TRBJ1-1|many|TRBD1|TRBV12-3/TRBV12-4
TGTGCCAGCAGCATTCTCCGGGACAGGGGGGTTGGAGCTTTCTTT
CASSILRDRGVGAFF
>TRBJ2-1|few|-|TRBV12-3/TRBV12-4
TGTGCCAGCAGTTTAGAGGGAGCAGTTGGGAATGAGCAGTTCTTC
CASSLEGAVGNEQFF
>TRBJ2-1|few|-|TRBV15
TGTGCCACCAGCAGAGGCACCGGGACCGATAACAATGAGCAGTTCTTC
CATSRGTGTDNNEQFF
>TRBJ2-3|-|-|TRBV29-1
TGCAGCGTTGAATCGGACGGGGCCACAGATACGCAGTATTTT
CSVESDGATDTQYF
>TRBJ2-7|few|TRBD1|TRBV7-2
TGTGCCAGCAGCCCACAGACAGGGAGCGAGCAGTACTTC
CASSPQTGSEQYF
>TRBJ2-2|few|TRBD2|TRBV20-1
TGCAGTGCCTCCCTTCCTAGCGGGGGGAACACCGGGGAGCTGTTTTTT
CSASLPSGGNTGELFF
>TRBJ2-7|many|TRBD1|TRBV5-1
TGCGCCAGCAGCTTTGGACAGGCCAGGGAGCAGTACTTC
CASSFGQAREQYF
>TRBJ2-7|many|TRBD1|TRBV29-1
TGCAGCGTTGATATAGGGGGCAACTACGAGCAGTACTTC
CSVDIGGNYEQYF
>TRBJ2-1|few|TRBD1|TRBV6-1
TGTGCCAGCAGGAACGCGGGACAGGGGGCTCACAATGAGCAGTTCTTC
CASRNAGQGAHNEQFF
>TRBJ2-3|few|TRBD2|TRBV7-8
TGTGCCAGCAGCCCCTTAAATACACGGGCTAGCGGCAGGACGACAGATACGCAGTATTTT
CASSPLNTRASGRTTDTQYF
>TRBJ2-2|-|-|TRBV5-5
TGTGCCAGCAGCTTGTGGAGGGAACGGGCCGGGGAGCTGTTTTTT
CASSLWRERAGELFF
>TRBJ1-4|few|TRBD1|TRBV15
TGTGCCACCAGCAGCCGGACAGGGCGAGGTGAAAAACTGTTTTTT
CATSSRTGRGEKLFF
>TRBJ2-2|-|TRBD2|TRBV12-3/TRBV12-4
TGTGCCAGCAGCGGGTGGACTAGCCCTAATACTGGGGAGCTGTTTTTT
CASSGWTSPNTGELFF
>TRBJ2-5|few|-|TRBV2
TGTGCCAGCAAACCCCATCGGCGAGACCAAGAGACCCAGTACTTC
CASKPHRRDQETQYF
>TRBJ1-1|few|-|TRBV5-1
TGCGCCAGCAGCTTAGCTCAACTCACTGAAGCTTTCTTT
CASSLAQLTEAFF
>TRBJ2-2|few|TRBD1|TRBV12-3/TRBV12-4
TGTGCCAGCAGCGTGGGGACAGGGGTCGGGGAGCTGTTTTTT
CASSVGTGVGELFF
>TRBJ2-1|few|TRBD2|TRBV5-4
TGTGCCAGCAGCAAACCTCCGGGAGGGGAAAACAATGAGCAGTTCTTC
CASSKPPGGENNEQFF
>TRBJ2-7|-|TRBD2|TRBV6-5
TGTGCCAGCAGTTACCATACGACTAGCGGGAACGAGCAGTACTTC
CASSYHTTSGNEQYF
>TRBJ2-5|few|TRBD2|TRBV4-1
TGCGCCAGCAGCCAAGTTGCGGGAGGGACCCAGTACTTC
CASSQVAGGTQYF
>TRBJ2-4|few|-|TRBV10-3
TGTGCCATCAAGGGTACAGGAGATATTCAGTACTTC
CAIKGTGDIQYF
>TRBJ2-7|-|-|TRBV6-1
TGTGCCAGCACCGGGGGTGGCTCCTACGAGCAGTACTTC
CASTGGGSYEQYF
>TRBJ1-1|-|-|TRBV7-2
TGTGCCAGCAGCCCCCTTTTTCGCACTGAAGCTTTCTTT
CASSPLFRTEAFF